This T cell receptor (beta chain) was sequenced in a study of cytomegalovirus exposure and HLA in healthy donors. Profiling relied on immunoSEQ multiplex PCR, and the TCRdb table lists in-frame clones only, not all of them. Of a few hundred thousand clones listed, about 91% are singletons. Germline V gene data show CDR1 as SNHLY and CDR2 as FYNNEI. The ends were cut back, 9 bases at V and 4 bases at J, with 16 bases in the middle. The CDR3 spans 14 residues. The sample consisted of PBMCs. The sequence derives from a woman aged 18-29 years in good health and CMV-seronegative. The rearrangement links TRBV2 to TRBJ1-3, with no clear D. This chain's CDR3 is CASRPPGGGNTIYF. In nucleotides, the CDR3 is TGTGCCAGTCGACCACCGGGAGGAGGAAACACCATATATTTT.